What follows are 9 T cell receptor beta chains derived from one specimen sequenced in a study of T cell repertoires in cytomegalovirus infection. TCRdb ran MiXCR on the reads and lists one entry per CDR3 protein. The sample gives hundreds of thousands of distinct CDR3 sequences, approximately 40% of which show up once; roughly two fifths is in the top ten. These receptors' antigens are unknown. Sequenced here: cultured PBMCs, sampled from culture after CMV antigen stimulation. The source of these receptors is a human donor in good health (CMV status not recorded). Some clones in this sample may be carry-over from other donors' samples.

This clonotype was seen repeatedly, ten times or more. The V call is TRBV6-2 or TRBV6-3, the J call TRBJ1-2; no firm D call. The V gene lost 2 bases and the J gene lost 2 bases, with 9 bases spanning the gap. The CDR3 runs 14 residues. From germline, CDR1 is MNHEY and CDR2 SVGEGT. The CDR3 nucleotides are TGTGCCAGCAGTTACCCAGGAGGCAACTATGGCTACACCTTC. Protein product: CASSYPGGNYGYTF.

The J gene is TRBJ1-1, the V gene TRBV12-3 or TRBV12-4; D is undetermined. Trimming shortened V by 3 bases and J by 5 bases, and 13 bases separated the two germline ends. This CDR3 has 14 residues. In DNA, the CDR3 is TGTGCCAGCAGTTTCACTTGGGCGGAGACTGAAGCTTTCTTT. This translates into CASSFTWAETEAFF.

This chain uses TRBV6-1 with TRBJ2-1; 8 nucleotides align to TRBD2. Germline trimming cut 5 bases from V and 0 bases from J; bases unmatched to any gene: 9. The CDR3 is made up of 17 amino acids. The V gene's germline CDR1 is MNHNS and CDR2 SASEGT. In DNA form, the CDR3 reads TGTGCCAGCAGTCTAAGCGGGGGAATAAGCTCCTACAATGAGCAGTTCTTC. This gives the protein CASSLSGGISSYNEQFF.

Here the CDR3 DNA reads TGCGCCAGCAGCTTGGGGACACAAGACTACGAGCAGTACTTC. Translation gives CASSLGTQDYEQYF. J is TRBJ2-7 and V is TRBV5-1, with a possible D match to TRBD1 (5 bases). Deletions cut 0 bases from V and 3 bases from J, with 10 bases between. In germline, CDR1 is SGHRS, CDR2 YFSETQ. This CDR3 has 14 amino acids.

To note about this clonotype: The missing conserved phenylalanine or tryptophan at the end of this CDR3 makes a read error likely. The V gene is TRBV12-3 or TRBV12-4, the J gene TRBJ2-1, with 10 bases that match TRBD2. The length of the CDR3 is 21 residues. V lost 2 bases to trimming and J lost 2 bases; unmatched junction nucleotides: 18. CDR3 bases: TGTGCCAGCAGTTTAACCGGTGCTAGCGGGAGAGGGCGCGCGGCCTACAATGAGCAGTTCTTA. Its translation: CASSLTGASGRGRAAYNEQFL.

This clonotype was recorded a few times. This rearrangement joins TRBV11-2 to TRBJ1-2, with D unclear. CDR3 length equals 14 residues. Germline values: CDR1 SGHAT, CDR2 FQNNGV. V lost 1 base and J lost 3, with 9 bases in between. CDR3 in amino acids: CASSLGGNHYGYTF. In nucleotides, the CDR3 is TGTGCCAGCAGCTTAGGAGGGAACCACTATGGCTACACCTTC.

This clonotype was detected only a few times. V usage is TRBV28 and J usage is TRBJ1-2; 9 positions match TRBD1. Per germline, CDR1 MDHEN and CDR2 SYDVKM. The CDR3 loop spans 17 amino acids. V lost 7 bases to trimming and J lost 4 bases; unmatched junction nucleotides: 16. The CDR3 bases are TGTGCCAGCACCTCTCCCTGGACAGGGGCCCTCCTCTATGGCTACACCTTC. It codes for CASTSPWTGALLYGYTF.

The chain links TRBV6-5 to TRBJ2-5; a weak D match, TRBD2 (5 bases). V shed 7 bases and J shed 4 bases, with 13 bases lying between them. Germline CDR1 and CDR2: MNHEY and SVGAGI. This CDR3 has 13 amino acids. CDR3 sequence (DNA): TGTGCCAGCACACCCCCGGGGAGAGAGACCCAGTACTTC. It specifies CASTPPGRETQYF.

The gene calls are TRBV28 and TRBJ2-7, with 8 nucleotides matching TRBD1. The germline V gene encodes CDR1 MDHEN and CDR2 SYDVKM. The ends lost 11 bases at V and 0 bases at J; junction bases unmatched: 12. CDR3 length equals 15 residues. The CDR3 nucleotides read TGTGCCGGCACCCCAAGGGGACAGGCCTCCTACGAGCAGTACTTC. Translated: CAGTPRGQASYEQYF.